This record concerns one T cell receptor (beta chain) sequence. Its antigen is unknown. The data are from a study of PD-1 blockade in classical Hodgkin lymphoma. The wider study: Intravenous infusions of nivolumab 3 mg/kg reached patients every 2 weeks.

General observations from the study: It was CD4+ TCR diversity, not CD8+, that rose significantly by C4D1. Complete responders' baseline diversity resembled that of newly diagnosed patients.

V was shortened by 4 bases and J by 12 bases, with 10 bases between the two germline ends. The CDR3 totals 11 residues. Germline CDR1 reads MDHEN; CDR2 reads SYDVKM. All trial patients relapsed after autologous stem cell transplantation. Progressive disease, partial response or complete response was each patient's best response. Produced via immunoSEQ multiplex PCR; TCRdb's table is partial and in-frame only. This table holds about 85,000 clones, around 90% found once. This TCR was recovered from a human donor with classical Hodgkin lymphoma. This chain joins TRBV28 and TRBJ2-1; TRBD1 might be the D (5 bases). Material: peripheral blood mononuclear cells (PBMCs), obtained before the second cycle of nivolumab. The CDR3 region is CASSSGWRQFF. In nucleotides, the CDR3 is TGTGCCAGCAGTTCAGGGTGGCGGCAGTTCTTC.